This T cell receptor beta chain is drawn from a study of blood T cell repertoires in COVID-19. The participants were between roughly 18 and 89 years old and came from about two dozen US areas. This clone was counted once. Clones were sequenced by immunoSEQ multiplex PCR, and TCRdb holds only the in-frame ones, with some missing. The sample records hundreds of thousands of clones, about 86% being singletons. The CDR3 sequence is 14 residues long. Germline loops: CDR1 SQVTM, CDR2 ANQGSEA. V was pared by 1 base and J by 4 bases, with 13 bases between. The V and J genes are TRBV29-1 and TRBJ1-2; D call uncertain. The origin of this receptor is a woman aged 45-59 years with acute COVID-19. The sample taken for sequencing was PBMCs or T cells enriched from blood (not recorded which). CDR3 region: CSVEGRGVVYGYTF. CDR3 bases: TGCAGCGTTGAAGGCCGCGGGGTCGTCTATGGCTACACCTTC.